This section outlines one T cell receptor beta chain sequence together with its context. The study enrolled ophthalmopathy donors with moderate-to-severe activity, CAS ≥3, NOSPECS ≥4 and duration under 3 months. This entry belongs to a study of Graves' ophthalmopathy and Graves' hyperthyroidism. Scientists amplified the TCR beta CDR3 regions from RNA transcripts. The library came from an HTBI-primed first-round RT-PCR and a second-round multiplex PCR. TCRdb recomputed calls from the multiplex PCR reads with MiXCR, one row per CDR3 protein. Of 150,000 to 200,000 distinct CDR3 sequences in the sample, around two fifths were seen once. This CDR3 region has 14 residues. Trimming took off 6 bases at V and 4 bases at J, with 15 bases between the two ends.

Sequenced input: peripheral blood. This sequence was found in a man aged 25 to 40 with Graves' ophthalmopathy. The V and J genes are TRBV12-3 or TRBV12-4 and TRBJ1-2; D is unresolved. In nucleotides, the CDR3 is TGTGCCAGCAGCCCAGCTACACCTAGCTATGGCTACACCTTC. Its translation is CASSPATPSYGYTF.